These T cell receptor beta chains were read from a single sample in a study of cytomegalovirus exposure and HLA in healthy donors. Sequenced by immunoSEQ multiplex PCR; TCRdb stores in-frame clones only, minus some. The table lists about 45,000 clones, 70% to 80% of them singletons, with about 3.2% in the top ten. Sequenced input: PBMCs. The source is a woman between 25 and 40 years old in good health and CMV-seronegative. Both conserved end residues are part of each CDR3. Some rows have no size entry. The others give once, few or many, or a class for an expanded clone.

j_gene: TRBJ2-1
abundance: .
v_gene: TRBV29-1
CDR3aa: CSHLVGHGYNEQFF

j_gene: TRBJ2-7
abundance: .
v_gene: TRBV11-2
CDR3aa: CASSTQQRGEQYF

j_gene: TRBJ1-2
abundance: .
v_gene: TRBV6-5
CDR3aa: CASSYKGVGYGYTF

j_gene: TRBJ1-1
abundance: .
v_gene: TRBV5-1
CDR3aa: CASSLWTGGAAEAFF

j_gene: TRBJ1-5
abundance: few
v_gene: TRBV5-1
CDR3aa: CASSQTGLEGHF

j_gene: TRBJ1-2
abundance: .
v_gene: TRBV7-3
CDR3aa: CASGTASYGYTF

j_gene: TRBJ2-1
abundance: .
v_gene: TRBV29-1
CDR3aa: CSAVGTSGRNEQFF

j_gene: TRBJ1-5
abundance: .
v_gene: TRBV4-1
CDR3aa: CASSPRVQGLNQPQHF

j_gene: TRBJ1-1
abundance: .
v_gene: TRBV2
CDR3aa: CASSDPTGENTEAFF

j_gene: TRBJ1-1
abundance: .
v_gene: TRBV6-5
CDR3aa: CASSFSYLELNTEAFF

j_gene: TRBJ2-3
abundance: .
v_gene: TRBV29-1
CDR3aa: CSVVLAGGTDTQYF

j_gene: TRBJ2-7
abundance: .
v_gene: TRBV15
CDR3aa: CATSRGMGQGAYEQYF

j_gene: TRBJ1-1
abundance: .
v_gene: TRBV28
CDR3aa: CASRSGVGTEAFF

j_gene: TRBJ1-1
abundance: .
v_gene: TRBV28
CDR3aa: CAIGRGGTEAFF

j_gene: TRBJ2-3
abundance: .
v_gene: TRBV18
CDR3aa: CASSLLSSTDTQYF

j_gene: TRBJ2-7
abundance: .
v_gene: TRBV30
CDR3aa: CAWSDRVRSYEQYF

j_gene: TRBJ2-4
abundance: .
v_gene: TRBV5-6
CDR3aa: CASSTIRDSKNIQYF

j_gene: TRBJ1-1
abundance: .
v_gene: TRBV30
CDR3aa: CAWTIDKAEAFF

j_gene: TRBJ1-5
abundance: .
v_gene: TRBV7-9
CDR3aa: CSSSFGDQPQHF

j_gene: TRBJ1-5
abundance: .
v_gene: TRBV5-6
CDR3aa: CASSRGGGNQPQHF

j_gene: TRBJ1-2
abundance: .
v_gene: TRBV13
CDR3aa: CASSLWSVSGYTF

j_gene: TRBJ2-5
abundance: once
v_gene: TRBV29-1
CDR3aa: CSVAPPGETQYF

j_gene: TRBJ2-7
abundance: .
v_gene: TRBV10-3
CDR3aa: CAISPPDKAYEQYF

j_gene: TRBJ2-3
abundance: .
v_gene: TRBV6-1
CDR3aa: CASSEGLTDTQYF

j_gene: TRBJ2-3
abundance: .
v_gene: TRBV10-3
CDR3aa: CAITRTSGSTDTQYF

j_gene: TRBJ1-6
abundance: once
v_gene: TRBV5-1
CDR3aa: CASSLAVDSPLHF

j_gene: TRBJ1-3
abundance: once
v_gene: TRBV30
CDR3aa: CAWSAGRWTGNTIYF

j_gene: TRBJ1-2
abundance: .
v_gene: TRBV10-3
CDR3aa: CAISDKAGVYGYTF

j_gene: TRBJ1-1
abundance: .
v_gene: TRBV2
CDR3aa: CASREQGAWTEAFF

j_gene: TRBJ1-6
abundance: .
v_gene: TRBV10-3
CDR3aa: CAISDNRGDNSPLHF

j_gene: TRBJ1-5
abundance: .
v_gene: TRBV9
CDR3aa: CASNRGGDNQPQHF

j_gene: TRBJ1-2
abundance: once
v_gene: TRBV6-5
CDR3aa: CASSYDPGPGGGYTF

j_gene: TRBJ1-2
abundance: few
v_gene: TRBV20-1
CDR3aa: CSAHVNYGYTF

j_gene: TRBJ2-5
abundance: .
v_gene: TRBV28
CDR3aa: CASSSEETQYF

j_gene: TRBJ2-3
abundance: .
v_gene: TRBV4-2
CDR3aa: CASSQATGVDTQYF

j_gene: TRBJ2-7
abundance: .
v_gene: TRBV5-6
CDR3aa: CASSLLTGQGLSEQYF

j_gene: TRBJ1-5
abundance: .
v_gene: TRBV6-4
CDR3aa: CASSLGLGQPQHF

j_gene: TRBJ1-2
abundance: .
v_gene: TRBV29-1
CDR3aa: CSDEQGEYGYTF

j_gene: TRBJ1-4
abundance: .
v_gene: TRBV2
CDR3aa: CASRGDSRKLFF

j_gene: TRBJ1-5
abundance: .
v_gene: TRBV6-4
CDR3aa: CASSPQGMSNQPQHF

j_gene: TRBJ2-3
abundance: .
v_gene: TRBV7-2
CDR3aa: CASSLGEGTQYF

j_gene: TRBJ1-1
abundance: .
v_gene: TRBV5-1
CDR3aa: CASSGGGSPVEAFF